Listed here are 15 T cell receptor beta chains from one sample, sequenced in a study of blood T cell repertoires in COVID-19. Sequenced by immunoSEQ multiplex PCR; TCRdb stores in-frame clones only, minus some. This sample has about 440,000 clones, with around 88% found just once. The sample consisted of peripheral blood. These receptors were taken from a woman between 45 and 65 years old with COVID-19, enrolled during active disease.

This CDR3 reads CASSQGTLNEQYF. In nucleotides, the CDR3 is TGTGCCAGCAGCCAGGGGACTCTAAACGAGCAGTACTTC. The chain employs TRBV3-1 (or the pseudogene TRBV3-2) and TRBJ2-7, with a weak D call TRBD2 (6 bases). Germline V gives CDR1 LGHDT, CDR2 YNNKEL (reference sequence). The CDR3 is made up of 13 amino acids. V lost 3 bases and J 5 bases, leaving 11 bases between the germline ends.

The chain uses TRBV3-1 (or the pseudogene TRBV3-2) and TRBJ1-2; D perhaps matches TRBD1 (5 bases). V lost 1 base and J lost 7, with 13 bases in between. Germline V gene sequence: CDR1 LGHDT, CDR2 YNNKEL (reference sequence). The CDR3 length is 14 residues. CDR3 protein: CASSQGVRVGGYTF. Written as DNA, the CDR3 is TGTGCCAGCAGCCAAGGTGTCAGGGTTGGTGGCTACACCTTC.

This chain connects TRBV6-1 to TRBJ1-2; a weak D match, TRBD1 (6 bases). CDR1 and CDR2 (germline): MNHNS, SASEGT. There are 16 residues in the CDR3. V was shortened by 0 bases and J by 7 bases, with 18 bases between the two germline ends. Here the CDR3 DNA reads TGTGCCAGCAGTGAAGCCCAGGGACAAGGGATAAGTGGCTACACCTTC. This encodes CASSEAQGQGISGYTF.

The J gene is TRBJ1-1, the V gene TRBV19; D not resolved. The CDR3 is made up of 13 amino acids. Germline V gives CDR1 LNHDA, CDR2 SQIVND (reference sequence). The ends were cut back, 1 base at V and 1 base at J, with 4 bases in the middle. The CDR3 region is CASSIAKNTEAFF. CDR3 nucleotides: TGTGCCAGTAGTATAGCCAAGAACACTGAAGCTTTCTTT. The variable domain in full, with the rest retrieved from reference TRBV19 and TRBJ1-1, is DGGITQSPKYLFRKEGQNVTLSCEQNLNHDAMYWYRQDPGQGLRLIYYSQIVNDFQKGDIAEGYSVSREKKESFPLTVTSAQKNPTAFYLCASSIAKNTEAFFGQGTRLTVV.

This chain joins TRBV6-5 and TRBJ1-2; 7 bases map to TRBD1. Trimming cost V 2 bases and J 1 base; bases outside gene matches: 7. The CDR3 has 16 residues. Germline lookup yields CDR1 MNHEY and CDR2 SVGAGI. The CDR3 spells CASSYRGDRVNYGYTF. The CDR3 DNA sequence: TGTGCCAGCAGTTACAGGGGAGACAGGGTTAACTATGGCTACACCTTC.

The chain uses TRBV12-2 and TRBJ2-1; TRBD2 was called by the table and not checked on the DNA. TRBV12-2 is a known pseudogene. This CDR3 has 17 residues. CDR3 protein: CASRLKRVTLSYNEQFF. The DNA for the CDR3 is TGTGCAAGTCGCTTAAAGAGGGTCACCCTCTCCTACAATGAGCAGTTCTTC.

The CDR3 sequence: CASSLTSGASGTQYF. The CDR3 DNA reads TGTGCCAGCAGCTTAACTAGCGGGGCCTCAGGGACGCAGTATTTT. J is TRBJ2-3 and V is TRBV7-2; TRBD2 agrees at 10 bases. The V gene's germline CDR1 is SGHTA and CDR2 FQGNSA. The CDR3 length is 15 residues. V lost 2 bases and J lost 9; bases outside the gene matches: 8.

This chain uses TRBV2 with TRBJ1-4; D gene unclear. The CDR3 has 12 amino acids. Trimming took off 6 bases at V and 7 bases at J, with 9 bases between the two ends. Germline CDR1 reads SNHLY; CDR2 reads FYNNEI. The CDR3: CASREEGEKLFF. The CDR3 DNA reads as TGTGCCAGCAGAGAGGAGGGTGAAAAACTGTTTTTT.

The gene calls are TRBV11-2 and TRBJ1-1; D gene ambiguous. Germline V CDR1 and CDR2: SGHAT, FQNNGV. The CDR3 contains 15 residues. V was trimmed by 0 bases and J by 0 bases, leaving 8 bases between them. The CDR3 DNA reads TGTGCCAGCAGCTTAGAAGTGGGCGTGAACACTGAAGCTTTCTTT. Protein product: CASSLEVGVNTEAFF.

This clone came up a few times. The rearrangement uses TRBV5-1 and TRBJ1-2, with D perhaps TRBD1 (5 bases). There are 17 residues in the CDR3. The germline V gene has CDR1 SGHRS and CDR2 YFSETQ. Trimming removed 4 bases at V and 0 bases at J, with 19 bases between. CDR3 region: CASSPTGASTTNYGYTF. In nucleotides, the CDR3 is TGCGCCAGCAGCCCCACAGGCGCATCGACGACTAACTATGGCTACACCTTC.

V and J are TRBV15 and TRBJ1-4; D may be TRBD1 (5 bases). Germline loops: CDR1 LNHNV, CDR2 YYDKDF (reference sequence). The CDR3 length is 16 residues. The V and J ends lost 0 bases and 0 bases respectively, with 8 bases between them. CDR3 coding DNA: TGTGCCACCAGCAGAGACCCGGGGGCAACTAATGAAAAACTGTTTTTT. Its translation: CATSRDPGATNEKLFF.

The rearrangement links TRBV5-6 to TRBJ2-1; D uncertain. The germline V and J ends were trimmed by 1 base and 7 bases, with 12 bases remaining between them. This CDR3 spans 14 amino acids. Germline V gene sequence: CDR1 SGHDT, CDR2 YYEEEE. The CDR3, as DNA: TGTGCCAGCAGCTTGCCCGACCTCGGGAATGAGCAGTTCTTC. Amino acids: CASSLPDLGNEQFF.

V gene TRBV5-1 combines with J gene TRBJ1-2; 7 bases are shared with TRBD1. The V and J ends lost 6 bases and 3 bases, in that order; junction bases with no gene match: 11. CDR3 size: 15 residues. Germline values: CDR1 SGHRS, CDR2 YFSETQ. Here the CDR3 DNA reads TGCGCCAGCACCCGCCTGACAGGGAAGGACTATGGCTACACCTTC. It translates to CASTRLTGKDYGYTF. Using reference TRBV5-1 and TRBJ1-2 for the parts outside the CDR3, the full variable domain is KAGVTQTPRYLIKTRGQQVTLSCSPISGHRSVSWYQQTPGQGLQFLFEYFSETQRNKGNFPGRFSGRQFSNSRSEMNVSTLELGDSALYLCASTRLTGKDYGYTFGSGTRLTVV.

The V call is TRBV27, the J call TRBJ1-1; D ambiguous. V shed 6 bases and J shed 2 bases, with 19 bases lying between them. This CDR3 contains 16 residues. Germline V gene data show CDR1 as MNHEY and CDR2 as SMNVEV (reference sequence). Here the CDR3 DNA reads TGTGCCAGCAGGCCCCTTAGTGTTGGTTCAAACACTGAAGCTTTCTTT. Protein sequence: CASRPLSVGSNTEAFF.

The chain is built from TRBV6-5 and TRBJ1-2, with 9 bases aligning to TRBD1. The trim removed 6 bases at V and 4 bases at J, leaving 6 bases unmatched. Germline V CDR1 and CDR2: MNHEY, SVGAGI. The CDR3 consists of 14 residues. Here the CDR3 DNA reads TGTGCCAGCAGGCCCGGGACAGGGTTCTATGGCTACACCTTC. Translating it yields CASRPGTGFYGYTF.